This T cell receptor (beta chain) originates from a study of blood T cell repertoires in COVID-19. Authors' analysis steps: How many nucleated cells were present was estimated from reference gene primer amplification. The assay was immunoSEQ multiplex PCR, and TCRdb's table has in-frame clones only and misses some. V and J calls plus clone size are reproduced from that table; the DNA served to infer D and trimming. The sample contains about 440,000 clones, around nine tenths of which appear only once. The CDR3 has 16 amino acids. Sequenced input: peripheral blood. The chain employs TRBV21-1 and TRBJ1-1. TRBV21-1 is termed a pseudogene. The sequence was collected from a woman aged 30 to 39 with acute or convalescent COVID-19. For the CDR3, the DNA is TGTGCCAGCAGCAAAGGCGTCCGCGGCCTCAACACTGAAGCTTTCTTT. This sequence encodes CASSKGVRGLNTEAFF.